This TCR beta chain was captured by sequencing in a study of cytomegalovirus exposure and HLA in healthy donors. Overall study results and limits: The HLA-A and HLA-B alleles of most subjects were reportedly predicted accurately from TCR beta sequences. Cytomegalovirus status, reportedly, was diagnosed with high specificity and sensitivity by the classifier.

CDR3 length: 15 amino acids. V lost 3 bases to trimming and J lost 3 bases; unmatched junction nucleotides: 7. The V gene's germline CDR1 is KGHSH and CDR2 LQKENI. The PCR used 60 Vbeta and 13 Jbeta primers. Sequenced by immunoSEQ multiplex PCR; TCRdb stores in-frame clones only, minus some. The sample lists roughly 70,000 clones, around 69% occurring once. A note on this clone: What it binds is not known.

This clonotype was obtained from a human donor in good health. This chain links TRBV18 with TRBJ2-7; 8 positions agree with TRBD1. Sequencing was carried out using PBMCs. The CDR3 sequence: CASSPRTGLGYEQYF. CDR3 nucleotides: TGTGCCAGCTCACCCCGGACAGGGTTGGGCTACGAGCAGTACTTC.